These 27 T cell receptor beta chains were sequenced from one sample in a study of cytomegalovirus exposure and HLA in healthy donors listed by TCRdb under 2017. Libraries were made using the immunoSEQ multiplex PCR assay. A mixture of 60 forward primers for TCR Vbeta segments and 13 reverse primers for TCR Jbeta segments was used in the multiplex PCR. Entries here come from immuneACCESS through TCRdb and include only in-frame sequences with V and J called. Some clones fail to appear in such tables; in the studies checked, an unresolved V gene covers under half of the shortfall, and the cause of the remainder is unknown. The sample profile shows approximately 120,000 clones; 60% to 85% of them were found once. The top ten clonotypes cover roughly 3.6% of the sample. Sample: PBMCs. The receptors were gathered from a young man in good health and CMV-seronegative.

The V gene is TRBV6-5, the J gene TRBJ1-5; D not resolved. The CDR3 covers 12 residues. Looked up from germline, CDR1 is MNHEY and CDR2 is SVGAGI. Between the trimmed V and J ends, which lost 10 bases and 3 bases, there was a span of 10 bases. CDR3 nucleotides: TGTGCCACTGGACTGCTCAATCAGCCCCAGCATTTT. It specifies CATGLLNQPQHF.

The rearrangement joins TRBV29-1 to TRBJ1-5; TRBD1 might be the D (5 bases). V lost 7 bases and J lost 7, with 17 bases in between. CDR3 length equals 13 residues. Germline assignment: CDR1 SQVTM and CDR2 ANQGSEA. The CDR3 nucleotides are TGCAGCGCCCAATGGGGCAGGGAACAGCCCCAGCATTTT. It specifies CSAQWGREQPQHF. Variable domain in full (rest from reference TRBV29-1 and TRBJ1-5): SAVISQKPSRDICQRGTSLTIQCQVDSQVTMMFWYRQQPGQSLTLIATANQGSEATYESGFVIDKFPISRPNLTFSTLTVSNMSPEDSSIYLCSAQWGREQPQHFGDGTRLSIL.

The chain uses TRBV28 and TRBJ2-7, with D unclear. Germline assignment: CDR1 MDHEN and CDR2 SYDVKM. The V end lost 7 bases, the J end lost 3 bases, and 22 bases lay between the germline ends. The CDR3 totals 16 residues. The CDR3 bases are TGTGCCAGCACCTCTCGAGTTGGCAGGAAAAACTACGAGCAGTACTTC. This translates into CASTSRVGRKNYEQYF.

The CDR3 nucleotides are TGTGCCAGCAGCTTAGATGAACACCTTTTGGCCGGGGAGCTGTTTTTT. This sequence encodes CASSLDEHLLAGELFF. The rearrangement joins TRBV11-3 to TRBJ2-2, with no clear D. The germline CDR1 and CDR2 sequences are SGHNT and YENEEA. This CDR3 contains 16 residues. V gave up 0 bases and J gave up 6 bases, with 14 bases separating them. The whole variable domain, remainder taken from reference TRBV11-3 and TRBJ2-2, is EAGVVQSPRYKIIEKKQPVAFWCNPISGHNTLYWYLQNLGQGPELLIRYENEEAVDDSQLPKDRFSAERLKGVDSTLKIQPAELGDSAVYLCASSLDEHLLAGELFFGEGSRLTVL.

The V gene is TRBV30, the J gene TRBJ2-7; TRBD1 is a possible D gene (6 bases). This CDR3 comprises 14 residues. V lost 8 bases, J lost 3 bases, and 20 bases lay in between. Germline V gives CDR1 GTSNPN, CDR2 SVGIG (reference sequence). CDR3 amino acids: CAGRRQIRGYEQYF. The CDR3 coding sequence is TGTGCCGGCCGCCGCCAGATCAGGGGCTACGAGCAGTACTTC.

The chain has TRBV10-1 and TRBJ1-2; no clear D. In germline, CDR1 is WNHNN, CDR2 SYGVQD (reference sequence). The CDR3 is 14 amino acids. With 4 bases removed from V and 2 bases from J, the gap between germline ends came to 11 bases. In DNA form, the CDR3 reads TGCGCCAGCAGTGTACGGGGATCAAACTATGGCTACACCTTC. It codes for CASSVRGSNYGYTF.

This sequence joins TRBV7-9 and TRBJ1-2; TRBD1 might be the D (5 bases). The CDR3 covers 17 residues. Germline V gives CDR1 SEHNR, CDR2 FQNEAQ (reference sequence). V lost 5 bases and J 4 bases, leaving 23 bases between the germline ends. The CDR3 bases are TGTGCCAGCAGCCCCCTAAATTCTGGGCAGGGCCCCTATGGCTACACCTTC. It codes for CASSPLNSGQGPYGYTF.

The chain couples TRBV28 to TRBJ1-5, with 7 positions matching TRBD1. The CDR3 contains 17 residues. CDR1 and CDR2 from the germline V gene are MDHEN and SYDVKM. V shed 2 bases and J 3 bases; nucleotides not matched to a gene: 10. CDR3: CASSLLWDRTLNQPQHF. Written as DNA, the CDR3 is TGTGCCAGCAGTTTACTGTGGGACAGAACTCTCAATCAGCCCCAGCATTTT.

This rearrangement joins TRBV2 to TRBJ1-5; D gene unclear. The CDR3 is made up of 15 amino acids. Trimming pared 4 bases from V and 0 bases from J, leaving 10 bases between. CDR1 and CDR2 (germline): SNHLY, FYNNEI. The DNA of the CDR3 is TGTGCCAGCAGTGGTGGGGAGTATAGCAATCAGCCCCAGCATTTT. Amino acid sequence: CASSGGEYSNQPQHF.

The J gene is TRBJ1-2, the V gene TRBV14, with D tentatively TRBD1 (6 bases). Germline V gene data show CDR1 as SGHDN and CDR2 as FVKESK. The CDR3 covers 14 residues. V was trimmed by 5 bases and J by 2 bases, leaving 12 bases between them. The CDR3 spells CASSETGTNYGYTF. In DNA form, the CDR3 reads TGTGCCAGCAGCGAAACCGGGACAAACTATGGCTACACCTTC.

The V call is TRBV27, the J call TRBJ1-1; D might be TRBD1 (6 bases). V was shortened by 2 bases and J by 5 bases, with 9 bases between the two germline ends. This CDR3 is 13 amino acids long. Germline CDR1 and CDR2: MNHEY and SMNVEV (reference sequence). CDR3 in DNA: TGTGCCAGCAGTTTAGAGGGGGGGACTGAAGCTTTCTTT. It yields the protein CASSLEGGTEAFF.

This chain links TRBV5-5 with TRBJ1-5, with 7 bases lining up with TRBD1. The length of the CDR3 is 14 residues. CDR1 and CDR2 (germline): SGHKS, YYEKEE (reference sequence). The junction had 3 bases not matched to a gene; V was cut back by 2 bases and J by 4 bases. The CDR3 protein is CASSLGTVNQPQHF. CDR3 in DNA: TGTGCCAGCAGCTTAGGGACAGTTAATCAGCCCCAGCATTTT.

The CDR3 DNA reads as TGTGCCAGCAGCTTAGGACAGGGGGTGAGGACATCCTACGAGCAGTACTTC. It yields the protein CASSLGQGVRTSYEQYF. The V and J genes are TRBV7-9 and TRBJ2-7; 9 nucleotides match TRBD1. The CDR3 spans 17 residues. Germline values: CDR1 SEHNR, CDR2 FQNEAQ (reference sequence). The J segment lost 1 base and the V segment lost 1 base, leaving 8 bases of the junction unmatched. The full variable domain, with the rest looked up from reference TRBV7-9 and TRBJ2-7, is DTGVSQNPRHKITKRGQNVTFRCDPISEHNRLYWYRQTLGQGPEFLTYFQNEAQLEKSRLLSDRFSAERPKGSFSTLEIQRTEQGDSAMYLCASSLGQGVRTSYEQYFGPGTRLTVT.

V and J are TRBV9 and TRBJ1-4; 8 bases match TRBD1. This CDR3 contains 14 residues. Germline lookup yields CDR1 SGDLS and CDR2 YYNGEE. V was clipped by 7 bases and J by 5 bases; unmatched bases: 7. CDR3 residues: CASARTGSNEKLFF. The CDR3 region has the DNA TGTGCCAGCGCTCGGACAGGGTCAAATGAAAAACTGTTTTTT.

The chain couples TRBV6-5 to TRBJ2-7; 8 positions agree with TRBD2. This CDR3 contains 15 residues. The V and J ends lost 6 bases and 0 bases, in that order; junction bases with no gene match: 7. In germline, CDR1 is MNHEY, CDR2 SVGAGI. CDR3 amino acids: CASRPTSGYSYEQYF. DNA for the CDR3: TGTGCCAGCAGACCTACTAGCGGATACTCCTACGAGCAGTACTTC.

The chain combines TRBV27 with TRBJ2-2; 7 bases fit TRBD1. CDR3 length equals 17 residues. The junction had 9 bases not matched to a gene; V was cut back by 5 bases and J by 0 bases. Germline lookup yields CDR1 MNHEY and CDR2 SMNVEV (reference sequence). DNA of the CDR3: TGTGCCAGCAGTCCCTCCACCGGGACAGCGAACACCGGGGAGCTGTTTTTT. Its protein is CASSPSTGTANTGELFF.

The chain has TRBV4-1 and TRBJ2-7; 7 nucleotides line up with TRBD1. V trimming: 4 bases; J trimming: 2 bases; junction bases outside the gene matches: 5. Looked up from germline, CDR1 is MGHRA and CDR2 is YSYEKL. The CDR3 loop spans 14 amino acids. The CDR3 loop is CASSRDGTAYEQYF. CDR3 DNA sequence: TGCGCCAGCAGCCGCGACGGGACAGCCTACGAGCAGTACTTC.

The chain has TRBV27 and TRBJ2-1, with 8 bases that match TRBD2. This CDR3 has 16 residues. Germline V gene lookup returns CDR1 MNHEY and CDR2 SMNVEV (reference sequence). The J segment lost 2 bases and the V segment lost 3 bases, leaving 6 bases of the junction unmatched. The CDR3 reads CASSFTPGLAYNEQFF. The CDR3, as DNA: TGTGCCAGCAGTTTTACACCGGGACTAGCCTACAATGAGCAGTTCTTC.

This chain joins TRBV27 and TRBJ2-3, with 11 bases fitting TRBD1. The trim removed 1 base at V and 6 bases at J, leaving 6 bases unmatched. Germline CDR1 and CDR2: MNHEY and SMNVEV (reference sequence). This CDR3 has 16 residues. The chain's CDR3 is CASSLLLGTGGDTQYF. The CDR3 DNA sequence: TGTGCCAGCAGTTTATTACTCGGGACAGGGGGTGATACGCAGTATTTT.

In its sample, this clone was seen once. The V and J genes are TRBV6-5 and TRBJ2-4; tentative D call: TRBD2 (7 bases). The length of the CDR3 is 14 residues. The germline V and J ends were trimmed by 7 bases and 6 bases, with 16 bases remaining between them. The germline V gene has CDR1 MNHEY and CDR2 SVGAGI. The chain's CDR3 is CASTHQGGGNIQYF. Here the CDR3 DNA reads TGTGCCAGCACCCACCAAGGGGGGGGAAACATTCAGTACTTC.

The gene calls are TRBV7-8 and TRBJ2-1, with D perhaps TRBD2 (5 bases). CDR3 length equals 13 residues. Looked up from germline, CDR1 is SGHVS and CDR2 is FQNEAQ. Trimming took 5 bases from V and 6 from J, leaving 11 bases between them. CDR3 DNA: TGTGCCAGCAGCCTCGGGGTTCTCAATGAGCAGTTCTTC. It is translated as CASSLGVLNEQFF.

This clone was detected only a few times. Here the CDR3 reads CASSPGGGRAHLNEQFF. As DNA, the CDR3 is TGCGCCAGCAGCCCCGGCGGGGGGAGGGCCCACCTCAATGAGCAGTTCTTC. The gene calls are TRBV5-1 and TRBJ2-1; TRBD2 matches at 8 bases. The CDR3 contains 17 residues. V lost 4 bases and J lost 6; bases outside the gene matches: 15. The germline V gene has CDR1 SGHRS and CDR2 YFSETQ.

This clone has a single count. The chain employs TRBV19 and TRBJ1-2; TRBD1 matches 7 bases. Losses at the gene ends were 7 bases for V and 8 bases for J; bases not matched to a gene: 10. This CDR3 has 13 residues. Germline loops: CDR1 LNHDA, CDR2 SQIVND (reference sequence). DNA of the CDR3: TGTGCCAGTACCCCAGACAGGGCGACAGGCTACACCTTC. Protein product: CASTPDRATGYTF.

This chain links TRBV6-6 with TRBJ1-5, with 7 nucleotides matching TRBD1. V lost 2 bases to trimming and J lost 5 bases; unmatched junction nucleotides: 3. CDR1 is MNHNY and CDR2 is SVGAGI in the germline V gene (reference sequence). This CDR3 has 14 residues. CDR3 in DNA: TGTGCCAGCAGTTACGGGCAGGGGGATCAGCCCCAGCATTTT. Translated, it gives CASSYGQGDQPQHF.

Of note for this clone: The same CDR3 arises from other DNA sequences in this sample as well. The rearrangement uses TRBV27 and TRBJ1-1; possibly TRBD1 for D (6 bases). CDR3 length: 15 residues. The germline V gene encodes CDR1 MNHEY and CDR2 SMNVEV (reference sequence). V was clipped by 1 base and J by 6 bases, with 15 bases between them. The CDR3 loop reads CASSLFGRGEPEAFF. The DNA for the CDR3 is TGTGCCAGCAGTTTATTTGGCAGGGGAGAACCTGAAGCTTTCTTT.

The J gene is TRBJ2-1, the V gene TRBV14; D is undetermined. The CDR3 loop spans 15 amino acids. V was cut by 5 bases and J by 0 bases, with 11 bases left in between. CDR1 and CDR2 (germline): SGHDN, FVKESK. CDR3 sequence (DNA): TGTGCCAGCAGCGATTTCCGGAGCTCCTACAATGAGCAGTTCTTC. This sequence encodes CASSDFRSSYNEQFF.

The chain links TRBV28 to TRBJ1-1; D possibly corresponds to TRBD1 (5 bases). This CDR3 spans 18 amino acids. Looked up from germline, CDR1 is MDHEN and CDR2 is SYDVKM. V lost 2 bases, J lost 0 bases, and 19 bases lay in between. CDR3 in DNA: TGTGCCAGCAGTTTAATACGGGCCGGCCGGGGGTTGAACACTGAAGCTTTCTTT. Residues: CASSLIRAGRGLNTEAFF.